The 13 T cell receptor beta chains reported below all come from one sample, sequenced in a study of graft-versus-host responses after intestinal transplantation. Profiled with immunoSEQ multiplex PCR; TCRdb holds only in-frame clones, not every one. The data contain more than 65,000 clones, about 80% of them singletons. These receptors' antigens are unknown. The sequences come from unstimulated CD4+ T cells sorted from spleen or lymph node cells, collected before transplant. Source of these receptors: a human donor who was the organ donor for an intestinal transplant.

J is TRBJ2-3 and V is TRBV18; 8 bases are a match to TRBD1. The junction had 5 bases not matched to a gene; V was cut back by 2 bases and J by 1 base. Germline V gives CDR1 KGHSH, CDR2 LQKENI. This CDR3 region has 16 residues. The CDR3 DNA reads as TGTGCCAGCTCACCAGTGCAGACAGGGGGCACAGATACGCAGTATTTT. Protein product: CASSPVQTGGTDTQYF.

This sequence joins TRBV4-1 and TRBJ1-5; D is perhaps TRBD1 (5 bases). The CDR3 consists of 15 residues. The germline V gene encodes CDR1 MGHRA and CDR2 YSYEKL. Trimming pared 4 bases from V and 4 bases from J, leaving 14 bases between. The CDR3 sequence is CASSPADQGNQPQHF. The CDR3 DNA follows: TGCGCCAGCAGCCCCGCTGACCAGGGAAATCAGCCCCAGCATTTT.

The chain employs TRBV28 and TRBJ1-3; D unresolved. Trimming cost V 1 base and J 2 bases, with 12 bases left between them. The CDR3 has 16 amino acids. CDR1 is MDHEN, CDR2 SYDVKM, per germline. CDR3: CASSLFSIRAGNTIYF. The CDR3 DNA is TGTGCCAGCAGTTTATTCAGTATACGGGCTGGAAACACCATATATTTT.

The chain joins TRBV25-1 to TRBJ2-5; D not resolved. The V end lost 2 bases, the J end lost 2 bases, and 12 bases lay between the germline ends. The V gene's germline CDR1 is MGHDK and CDR2 SYGVNS. The CDR3 sequence is 15 residues long. DNA for the CDR3: TGTGCCAGCAGTGAAGGTTCAGGTGGGCAAGAGACCCAGTACTTC. Protein: CASSEGSGGQETQYF. The full variable domain, rest sourced from reference TRBV25-1 and TRBJ2-5, is EADIYQTPRYLVIGTGKKITLECSQTMGHDKMYWYQQDPGMELHLIHYSYGVNSTEKGDLSSESTVSRIRTEHFPLTLESARPSHTSQYLCASSEGSGGQETQYFGPGTRLLVL.

This rearrangement joins TRBV6-5 to TRBJ2-5; 9 positions agree with TRBD1. V gave up 6 bases and J gave up 3 bases; unmatched junction bases: 2. Germline CDR1 MNHEY, CDR2 SVGAGI. The length of the CDR3 is 13 residues. The CDR3 bases are TGTGCCAGCAGGGGGACAGGGAAAGAGACCCAGTACTTC. Protein: CASRGTGKETQYF.

This chain joins TRBV20-1 and TRBJ1-5; D is unresolved. Trimming took off 0 bases at V and 11 bases at J, with 8 bases between the two ends. The CDR3 spans 11 residues. CDR1 is DFQATT, CDR2 SNEGSKA, per germline (reference sequence). The CDR3 DNA follows: TGCAGTGCTAGAGATGGCAGGTCCCAGCATTTT. Translated, it gives CSARDGRSQHF.

The J gene is TRBJ2-7, the V gene TRBV19; 8 bases are shared with TRBD2. Germline V gene lookup returns CDR1 LNHDA and CDR2 SQIVND (reference sequence). The CDR3 has 14 amino acids. V lost 5 bases to trimming and J lost 1 base; unmatched junction nucleotides: 4. The CDR3 nucleotides read TGTGCCAGTAGTCTCAGCGGGGGTTCCTACGAGCAGTACGTC. It is translated as CASSLSGGSYEQYV.

This chain joins TRBV5-1 and TRBJ2-1, with TRBD1 matching 7 bases. Looked up from germline, CDR1 is SGHRS and CDR2 is YFSETQ. The CDR3 totals 15 residues. V lost 4 bases, J lost 7 bases, and 11 bases stayed unmatched. CDR3 loop: CASSPGQNNVNEQFF. In nucleotides, the CDR3 is TGCGCCAGCAGCCCGGGACAGAACAATGTAAATGAGCAGTTCTTC.

This chain links TRBV6-5 with TRBJ1-2; no reliable D call. The CDR3 has 13 amino acids. Germline V gives CDR1 MNHEY, CDR2 SVGAGI. Trimming cost V 9 bases and J 4 bases, with 15 bases left between them. CDR3: CASLGREAYGYTF. The DNA of the CDR3 is TGTGCCAGTCTGGGCCGGGAGGCCTATGGCTACACCTTC.

This chain uses TRBV11-2 with TRBJ1-3; D ambiguous. Germline V gene sequence: CDR1 SGHAT, CDR2 FQNNGV. V was cut by 4 bases and J by 4 bases, with 14 bases left in between. CDR3 size: 15 residues. The CDR3 loop reads CASSSSDTGGNTIYF. The CDR3 DNA reads as TGTGCCAGCAGCTCATCCGATACGGGAGGAAACACCATATATTTT.

This clone was recorded a few times. V is TRBV19 and J is TRBJ1-5; perhaps TRBD1 as D (5 bases). The V gene lost 2 bases and the J gene lost 1 base, with 9 bases spanning the gap. CDR3 length: 15 residues. Germline-derived CDR1 and CDR2 are LNHDA and SQIVND (reference sequence). The CDR3 coding sequence is TGTGCCAGTAGTATAATATGGGGCAGCAATCAGCCCCAGCATTTT. Protein sequence: CASSIIWGSNQPQHF.

The chain combines TRBV19 with TRBJ2-1; 7 bases agree with TRBD2. Germline V lookup: CDR1 LNHDA, CDR2 SQIVND (reference sequence). This CDR3 spans 14 amino acids. J was trimmed by 0 bases and V by 7 bases; bases with no gene match: 3. The CDR3 nucleotides read TGTGCCAGTAAGCGGGATTACTCCTACAATGAGCAGTTCTTC. Its translation is CASKRDYSYNEQFF.

Only a few counts were recorded for this clone. The CDR3 DNA is TGTGCCAGCAGCTTAGTAGCGGGGGGAGCGAACACCGGGGAGCTGTTTTTT. Protein product: CASSLVAGGANTGELFF. The chain recombines TRBV5-6 with TRBJ2-2; 10 bases align to TRBD2. This CDR3 comprises 17 residues. V lost 2 bases, J lost 0 bases, and 4 bases stayed unmatched. Germline-derived CDR1 and CDR2 are SGHDT and YYEEEE.